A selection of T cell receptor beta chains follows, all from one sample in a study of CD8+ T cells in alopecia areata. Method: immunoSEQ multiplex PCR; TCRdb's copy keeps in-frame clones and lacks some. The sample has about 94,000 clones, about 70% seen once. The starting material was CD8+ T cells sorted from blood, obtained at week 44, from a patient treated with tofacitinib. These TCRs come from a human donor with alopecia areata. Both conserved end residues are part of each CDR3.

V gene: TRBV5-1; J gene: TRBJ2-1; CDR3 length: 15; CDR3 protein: CASSTGQSSYNEQFF
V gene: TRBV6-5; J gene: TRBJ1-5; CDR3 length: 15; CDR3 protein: CASSTDRSRGQPQHF
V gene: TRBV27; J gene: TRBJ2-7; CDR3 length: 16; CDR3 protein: CASSSPGGEGTYEQYF
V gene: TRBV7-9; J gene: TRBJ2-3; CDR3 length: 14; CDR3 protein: CASSLLAGADTQYF
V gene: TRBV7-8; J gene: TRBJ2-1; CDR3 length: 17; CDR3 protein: CASSLKPLGTSRNEQFF
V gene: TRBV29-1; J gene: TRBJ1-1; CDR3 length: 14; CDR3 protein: CSVDAGRVNTEAFF
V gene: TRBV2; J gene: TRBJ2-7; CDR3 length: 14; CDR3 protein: CATSTGTASYEQYF
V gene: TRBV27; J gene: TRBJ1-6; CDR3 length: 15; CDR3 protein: CASSSRDRRYSPLHF
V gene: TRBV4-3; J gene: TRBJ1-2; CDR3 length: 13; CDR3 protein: CASSQGRNYGYTF
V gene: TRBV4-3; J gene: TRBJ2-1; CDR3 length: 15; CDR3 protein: CASSQGTSGGNEQFF
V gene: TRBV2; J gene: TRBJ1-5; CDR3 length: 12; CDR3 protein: CATRGPGQPQHF
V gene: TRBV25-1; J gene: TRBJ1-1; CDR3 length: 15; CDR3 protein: CASSDAGTGKREAFF
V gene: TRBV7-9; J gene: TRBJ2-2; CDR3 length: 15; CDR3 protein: CASSIPTGAAGELFF
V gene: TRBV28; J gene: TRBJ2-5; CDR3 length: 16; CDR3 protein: CASSIPGQGFSETQYF
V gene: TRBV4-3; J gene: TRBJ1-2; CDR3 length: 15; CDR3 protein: CASSQDGTGTHGYTF
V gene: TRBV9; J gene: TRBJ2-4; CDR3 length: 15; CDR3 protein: CASSGRGGDKNIQYF
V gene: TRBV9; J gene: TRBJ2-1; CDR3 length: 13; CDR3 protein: CASSPTGGYEQFF
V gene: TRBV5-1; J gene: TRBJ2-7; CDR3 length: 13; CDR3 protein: CASSLASSYEQYF
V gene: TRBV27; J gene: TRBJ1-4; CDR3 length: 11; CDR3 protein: CASSTQGKLFF
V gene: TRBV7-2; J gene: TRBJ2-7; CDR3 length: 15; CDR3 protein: CASSAGQGAAYEQYF
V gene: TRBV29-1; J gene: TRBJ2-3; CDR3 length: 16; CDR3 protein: CSVPQKLAPSTDTQYF
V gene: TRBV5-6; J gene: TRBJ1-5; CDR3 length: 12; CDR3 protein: CASSSGGQPQHF
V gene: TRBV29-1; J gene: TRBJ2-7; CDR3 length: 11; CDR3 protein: CSVEDSYEQYF
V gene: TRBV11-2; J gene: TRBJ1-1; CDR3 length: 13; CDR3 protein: CASSGGGNTEAFF
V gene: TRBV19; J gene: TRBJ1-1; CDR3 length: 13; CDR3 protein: CASSPTGNTEAFF
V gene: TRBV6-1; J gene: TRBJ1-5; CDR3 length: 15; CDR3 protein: CASSVDRDRDQPQHF
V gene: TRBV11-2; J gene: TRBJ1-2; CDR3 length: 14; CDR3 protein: CASSLGRGSYGYTF
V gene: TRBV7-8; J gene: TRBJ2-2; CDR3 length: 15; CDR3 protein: CASSLGGGDTGELFF
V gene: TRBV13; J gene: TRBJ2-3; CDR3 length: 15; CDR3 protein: CASSVGSGGSDTQYF
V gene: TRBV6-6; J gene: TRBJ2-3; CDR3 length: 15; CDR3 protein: CASTQGARSTDTQYF
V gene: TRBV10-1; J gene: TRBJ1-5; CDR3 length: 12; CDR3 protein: CASRTGNQPQHF
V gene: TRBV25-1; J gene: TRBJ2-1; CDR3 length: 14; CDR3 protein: CASRPSGGLDEQFF
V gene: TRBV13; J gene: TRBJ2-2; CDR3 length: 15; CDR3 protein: CASSAQGVRTGELFF